A few counts support the clone carrying this T cell receptor beta chain. The antigen is undetermined. This sample was included in a study of cytotoxic CD8 clonotypes in ibrutinib-treated CLL. Findings and limits, study-wide: Public clonotypes were seen rarely and were contracted or stable on treatment. Clonality increased with ibrutinib response but returned toward baseline at progression. Higher circulating CD8+ T-cell counts strongly accompanied higher baseline clonality, above age-matched healthy donors.

Germline CDR1 reads KGHSH; CDR2 reads LQKENI. CDR3 length: 16 residues. Trimming pared 1 base from V and 0 bases from J, leaving 10 bases between. The assay was immunoSEQ multiplex PCR, and TCRdb's table has in-frame clones only and misses some. The data contain more than 85,000 clones, more than 75% of them seen just once; the ten biggest clones take up around 32%. The source is a human donor with chronic lymphocytic leukemia. The chain combines TRBV18 with TRBJ1-3, with D perhaps matching TRBD1 (5 bases). Sequencing used PBMCs, obtained after 12 months of ibrutinib treatment. The CDR3 protein is CASSPRGESSGNTIYF. CDR3 DNA: TGTGCCAGCTCACCACGGGGGGAGAGCTCTGGAAACACCATATATTTT.